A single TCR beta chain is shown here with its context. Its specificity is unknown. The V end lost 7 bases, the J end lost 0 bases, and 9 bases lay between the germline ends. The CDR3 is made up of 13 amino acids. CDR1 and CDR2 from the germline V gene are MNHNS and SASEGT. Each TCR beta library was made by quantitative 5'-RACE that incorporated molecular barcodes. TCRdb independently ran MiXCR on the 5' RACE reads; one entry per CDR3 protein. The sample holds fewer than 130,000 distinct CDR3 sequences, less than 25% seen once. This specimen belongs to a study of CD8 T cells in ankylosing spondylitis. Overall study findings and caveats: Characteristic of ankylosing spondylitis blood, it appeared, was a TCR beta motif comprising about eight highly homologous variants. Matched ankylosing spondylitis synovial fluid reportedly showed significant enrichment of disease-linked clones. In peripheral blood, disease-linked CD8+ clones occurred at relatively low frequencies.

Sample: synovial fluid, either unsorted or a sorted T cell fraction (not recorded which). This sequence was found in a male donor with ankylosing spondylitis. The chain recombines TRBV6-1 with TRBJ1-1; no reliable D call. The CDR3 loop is CASTTRMNTEAFF. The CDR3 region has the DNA TGTGCCAGCACCACTCGGATGAACACTGAAGCTTTCTTT.